A single sample is the source of the 32 T cell receptor beta chains below, sequenced in a study of hypomethylating agent response in myelodysplastic syndrome. The data were produced by immunoSEQ multiplex PCR, yet TCRdb's version contains in-frame clones alone and is incomplete. The sample has 2,500 to 4,000 clones; roughly 84% are singletons. Sequencing used bone marrow, obtained before or after starting hypomethylating agent treatment for myelodysplastic syndrome (not recorded which). Receptors originate from a human donor with myelodysplastic syndrome.

This sequence joins TRBV5-5 and TRBJ1-1, with D perhaps TRBD1 (6 bases). Germline V gene sequence: CDR1 SGHKS, CDR2 YYEKEE (reference sequence). Trimming took off 8 bases at V and 6 bases at J, with 17 bases between the two ends. The CDR3 length is 13 residues. The CDR3 sequence: CARSARGAAEAFF. CDR3 bases: TGTGCCAGAAGCGCCAGGGGAGCGGCTGAAGCTTTCTTT.

The chain carries TRBV6-5 and TRBJ1-1; D gene ambiguous. Germline V gives CDR1 MNHEY, CDR2 SVGAGI. With 0 bases removed from V and 1 base from J, the gap between germline ends came to 9 bases. CDR3 length equals 15 residues. This CDR3 is CASSYSWTGNTEAFF. The CDR3 nucleotides are TGTGCCAGCAGTTACTCCTGGACGGGGAACACTGAAGCTTTCTTT.

The chain links TRBV7-2 to TRBJ1-3, with 9 bases that match TRBD1. Germline V gives CDR1 SGHTA, CDR2 FQGNSA. This CDR3 contains 14 residues. V lost 5 bases, J lost 9 bases, and 8 bases stayed unmatched. The CDR3 nucleotides are TGTGCCAGCAGCCCGGGACAGGGTGGGGGCACCATATATTTT. Protein product: CASSPGQGGGTIYF.

The rearrangement uses TRBV5-1 and TRBJ2-1; 13 bases line up with TRBD2. Germline V gene data show CDR1 as SGHRS and CDR2 as YFSETQ. This CDR3 spans 15 amino acids. The V gene end was trimmed by 3 bases and the J gene end by 5 bases; junction bases not matched to a gene: 2. The CDR3 is CASSSGTSGDNEQFF. The CDR3 region has the DNA TGCGCCAGCAGCTCCGGGACTAGCGGGGACAATGAGCAGTTCTTC.

The gene calls are TRBV19 and TRBJ2-1; unclear D gene. Germline V CDR1 and CDR2: LNHDA, SQIVND (reference sequence). Between the trimmed V and J ends, which lost 6 bases and 7 bases, there was a span of 13 bases. The CDR3 is 13 amino acids. The CDR3 DNA reads TGTGCCAGTAGCCTCGGCAGTTTTAATGAGCAGTTCTTC. Its translation: CASSLGSFNEQFF.

This clone was recorded once. This chain joins TRBV5-1 and TRBJ2-2; possibly TRBD1 for D (5 bases). The germline V gene has CDR1 SGHRS and CDR2 YFSETQ. Trimming pared 4 bases from V and 5 bases from J, leaving 15 bases between. This CDR3 is 15 amino acids long. The CDR3 DNA is TGCGCCAGCAGCCCTCAGGGATCTTGGACCGGGGAGCTGTTTTTT. Protein product: CASSPQGSWTGELFF.

The chain combines TRBV6-5 with TRBJ1-2; D is unclear. Per the germline V gene, CDR1 is MNHEY and CDR2 is SVGAGI. The CDR3 has 14 amino acids. Trimming removed 6 bases at V and 3 bases at J, with 14 bases between. The CDR3 DNA reads TGTGCCAGCAGCCTCTTTCAGACGCACTATGGCTACACCTTC. Its protein is CASSLFQTHYGYTF.

This chain uses TRBV2 with TRBJ1-6; D unresolved. This CDR3 region has 14 residues. CDR1 and CDR2 (germline): SNHLY, FYNNEI. The germline V and J ends were trimmed by 3 bases and 6 bases, with 9 bases remaining between them. CDR3 DNA sequence: TGTGCCAGCAGTGAGGTGACCGGTAATTCACCCCTCCACTTT. Residues: CASSEVTGNSPLHF.

The rearrangement links TRBV5-1 to TRBJ2-2; D gene ambiguous. Germline CDR1 reads SGHRS; CDR2 reads YFSETQ. V was pared by 6 bases and J by 4 bases, with 13 bases between. CDR3 length: 14 amino acids. The CDR3, as DNA: TGCGCCAGCATAACCAACCCCTCCACCGGGGAGCTGTTTTTT. Protein: CASITNPSTGELFF. Full variable domain (outside the CDR3, taken from reference TRBV5-1 and TRBJ2-2): KAGVTQTPRYLIKTRGQQVTLSCSPISGHRSVSWYQQTPGQGLQFLFEYFSETQRNKGNFPGRFSGRQFSNSRSEMNVSTLELGDSALYLCASITNPSTGELFFGEGSRLTVL.

The chain has TRBV15 and TRBJ1-1, with D perhaps matching TRBD1 (6 bases). Trimming took 6 bases from V and 3 from J, leaving 11 bases between them. Per the germline V gene, CDR1 is LNHNV and CDR2 is YYDKDF (reference sequence). CDR3 length equals 13 residues. CDR3 DNA: TGTGCCACCAGATCACAGGGCTACACTGAAGCTTTCTTT. Protein sequence: CATRSQGYTEAFF.

The chain joins TRBV5-1 to TRBJ2-1; TRBD1 agrees at 9 bases. After removal of 3 bases from V and 9 bases from J, the junction contained 7 bases not matched to a gene. CDR1 and CDR2 (germline): SGHRS, YFSETQ. CDR3 size: 14 residues. CDR3 sequence: CASSSGTGKGEQFF. For the CDR3, the DNA is TGCGCCAGCAGCTCCGGGACAGGGAAGGGTGAGCAGTTCTTC.

V is TRBV2 and J is TRBJ1-1; 7 nucleotides agree with TRBD1. V gave up 6 bases and J gave up 2 bases; unmatched junction bases: 3. In germline, CDR1 is SNHLY, CDR2 FYNNEI. This CDR3 spans 13 amino acids. The CDR3 region is CASSKGGNTEAFF. CDR3 sequence (DNA): TGTGCCAGCAGCAAAGGGGGCAACACTGAAGCTTTCTTT.

The chain couples TRBV5-6 to TRBJ1-4; TRBD1 might be the D (6 bases). Germline assignment: CDR1 SGHDT and CDR2 YYEEEE. The CDR3 extends over 14 amino acids. Between the trimmed V and J ends, which lost 2 bases and 7 bases, there was a span of 12 bases. CDR3 amino acids: CASSLQGVGEKLFF. The CDR3 coding sequence is TGTGCCAGCAGCTTACAGGGAGTGGGTGAAAAACTGTTTTTT.

This clone was picked up a small number of times. This chain uses TRBV6-4 with TRBJ1-2; D is ambiguous. Trimming left V 3 bases short and J 7 bases short, with 12 bases between. Germline V gene data show CDR1 as MRHNA and CDR2 as SNTAGT. The CDR3 loop spans 13 amino acids. The CDR3 region is CASSETSKGGYTF. CDR3 nucleotides: TGTGCCAGCAGTGAAACCAGTAAGGGTGGCTACACCTTC.

This chain uses TRBV20-1 with TRBJ2-5; D remains unclear. The germline V gene has CDR1 DFQATT and CDR2 SNEGSKA (reference sequence). V lost 1 base and J lost 4, with 4 bases in between. This CDR3 contains 11 residues. In nucleotides, the CDR3 is TGCAGTGCTAGAGCACGAGAGACCCAGTACTTC. This sequence encodes CSARARETQYF.

The V gene is TRBV4-2, the J gene TRBJ2-3; 11 bases are shared with TRBD2. Germline CDR1 reads LGHNA; CDR2 reads YNFKEQ. After removal of 3 bases from V and 6 bases from J, the junction contained 5 bases not matched to a gene. CDR3 size: 15 residues. CDR3 protein: CASSQRSSGGDTQYF. CDR3 coding DNA: TGTGCCAGCAGCCAGCGTTCTAGCGGGGGGGATACGCAGTATTTT.

This clone was found once. The chain recombines TRBV11-2 with TRBJ2-3, with 7 bases identical to TRBD2. The CDR3 extends over 18 amino acids. V trimming: 1 base; J trimming: 3 bases; junction bases outside the gene matches: 13. From germline, CDR1 is SGHAT and CDR2 FQNNGV. CDR3 sequence (DNA): TGTGCCAGCAGCTTAGGATTCTTGGCGGGAGAGTTGACAGATACGCAGTATTTT. Amino acids: CASSLGFLAGELTDTQYF.

The chain combines TRBV28 with TRBJ2-7, with a weak D call TRBD2 (5 bases). V shed 3 bases and J shed 2 bases, with 14 bases lying between them. This CDR3 has 15 amino acids. Looked up from germline, CDR1 is MDHEN and CDR2 is SYDVKM. The CDR3 loop is CASSLEVRGAYEQYF. In DNA form, the CDR3 reads TGTGCCAGCAGTTTGGAGGTCCGGGGAGCCTACGAGCAGTACTTC.

This chain joins TRBV9 and TRBJ2-2; perhaps TRBD2 as D (5 bases). The CDR3 extends over 15 amino acids. Trimming removed 0 bases at V and 0 bases at J, with 6 bases between. Germline CDR1 is SGDLS and CDR2 is YYNGEE. The CDR3 is CASSVGGSNTGELFF. The CDR3, as DNA: TGTGCCAGCAGCGTAGGCGGGTCGAACACCGGGGAGCTGTTTTTT. Filled out from reference TRBV9 and TRBJ2-2, the complete variable domain reads DSGVTQTPKHLITATGQRVTLRCSPRSGDLSVYWYQQSLDQGLQFLIQYYNGEERAKGNILERFSAQQFPDLHSELNLSSLELGDSALYFCASSVGGSNTGELFFGEGSRLTVL.

The rearrangement uses TRBV29-1 and TRBJ2-7; TRBD2 matches at 10 bases. Looked up from germline, CDR1 is SQVTM and CDR2 is ANQGSEA. Germline trimming cut 5 bases from V and 0 bases from J; bases unmatched to any gene: 7. The CDR3 totals 15 residues. The CDR3 is CSVRLGLAISYEQYF. CDR3 bases: TGCAGCGTTCGACTGGGACTAGCGATCTCCTACGAGCAGTACTTC.

The J gene is TRBJ1-2, the V gene TRBV6-1; D is uncertain. Germline loops: CDR1 MNHNS, CDR2 SASEGT. CDR3 length: 13 residues. Deletions cut 6 bases from V and 6 bases from J, with 14 bases between. This CDR3 reads CASRGEGRHGYTF. The CDR3 region has the DNA TGTGCCAGCAGGGGAGAAGGGCGGCATGGCTACACCTTC.

V and J are TRBV4-3 and TRBJ2-3, with 15 positions matching TRBD2. CDR3 length: 16 amino acids. V gave up 4 bases and J gave up 5 bases; unmatched junction bases: 4. Germline CDR1 is LGHNA and CDR2 is YSLEER. In DNA, the CDR3 is TGCGCCAGCAGCCCACGGACTAGCGGGGGGGGAGATACGCAGTATTTT. Translation gives CASSPRTSGGGDTQYF.

Worth noting for this clone: The sample contains more than one DNA sequence encoding this CDR3. This chain uses TRBV28 with TRBJ1-1, with a possible D match to TRBD1 (5 bases). Germline loops: CDR1 MDHEN, CDR2 SYDVKM. V was trimmed by 6 bases and J by 8 bases, leaving 10 bases between them. The CDR3 extends over 11 amino acids. The CDR3 loop reads CASRGRPEAFF. Here the CDR3 DNA reads TGTGCCAGCAGGGGACGGCCCGAAGCTTTCTTT.

V and J are TRBV29-1 and TRBJ2-7, with a weak D call TRBD1 (5 bases). The germline V gene has CDR1 SQVTM and CDR2 ANQGSEA. V was cut by 6 bases and J by 8 bases, with 26 bases left in between. The CDR3 totals 15 residues. The CDR3 nucleotides read TGCAGCGTACGCATGACACAGGTAGCAGGGTGGCAGCAGTACTTC. Its translation: CSVRMTQVAGWQQYF.

This clone is a singleton in its sample. V and J are TRBV21-1 and TRBJ2-1; the D call of TRBD1 is as the table states it, not checked on the DNA. TRBV21-1 represents a pseudogene. The CDR3 runs 14 residues. DNA of the CDR3: TGTGCCAGCAGCATAGGGGGAATATACAATGAGCAGTTCTTC. The encoded protein is CASSIGGIYNEQFF.

The chain couples TRBV7-2 to TRBJ2-1; TRBD2 matches 7 bases. J lost 8 bases, V lost 3 bases, and 1 base had no gene match. Germline V gene lookup returns CDR1 SGHTA and CDR2 FQGNSA. The CDR3 covers 12 residues. DNA of the CDR3: TGTGCCAGCAGCTTCGGACTAGATGAGCAGTTCTTC. This translates into CASSFGLDEQFF.

This chain links TRBV11-2 with TRBJ2-7; weak D call: TRBD1 (6 bases). CDR3 length equals 13 residues. Trimming took 5 bases from V and 3 from J, leaving 11 bases between them. Germline loops: CDR1 SGHAT, CDR2 FQNNGV. This CDR3 is CASSGGRVYEQYF. DNA for the CDR3: TGTGCCAGCAGCGGGGGCAGGGTCTACGAGCAGTACTTC.

Here the CDR3 reads CSVLTGGNGYTF. The CDR3 region has the DNA TGCAGCGTGCTGACAGGGGGCAATGGCTACACCTTC. The chain links TRBV29-1 to TRBJ1-2, with TRBD1 matching over 10 bases. The CDR3 has 12 amino acids. The trim removed 6 bases at V and 6 bases at J, leaving 4 bases unmatched. The germline V gene has CDR1 SQVTM and CDR2 ANQGSEA.

The chain links TRBV29-1 to TRBJ2-7; D might be TRBD1 or TRBD2, each matching 5 bases. The length of the CDR3 is 11 residues. The V gene lost 8 bases and the J gene lost 7 bases, with 15 bases spanning the gap. Germline-derived CDR1 and CDR2 are SQVTM and ANQGSEA. In DNA form, the CDR3 reads TGCAGCATTGGACGGGGCGAGGAGCAGTACTTC. This sequence encodes CSIGRGEEQYF.

This clone was observed a handful of times. The V and J genes are TRBV28 and TRBJ1-2, with 8 nucleotides matching TRBD1. Germline CDR1 is MDHEN and CDR2 is SYDVKM. V shed 4 bases, J shed 8 bases, and the junction held 9 bases outside the gene matches. This CDR3 comprises 14 residues. The CDR3 region has the DNA TGTGCCAGCAGTTCCATGGGACAGGCGGGAGGCTACACCTTC. It specifies CASSSMGQAGGYTF.

The rearrangement links TRBV10-3 to TRBJ2-4; no clear D. CDR1 ENHRY and CDR2 SYGVKD come from the germline V gene. This CDR3 region has 14 residues. V was cut by 2 bases and J by 7 bases, with 12 bases left in between. The CDR3 DNA sequence: TGTGCCATCAGTGAGGCCGGGTTAAGGAACATTCAGTACTTC. Encoded protein: CAISEAGLRNIQYF.

The chain joins TRBV4-2 to TRBJ2-1; 7 positions agree with TRBD1. After removal of 0 bases from V and 14 bases from J, the junction contained 13 bases not matched to a gene. This CDR3 region has 15 residues. CDR1 is LGHNA, CDR2 YNFKEQ, per germline. CDR3 in DNA: TGTGCCAGCAGCCAAGAGGGACAGAGCACAAATCGAGAGTTCTTC. It specifies CASSQEGQSTNREFF.